This TCR beta chain is drawn from a study of OX40 agonist ivuxolimab in advanced cancers. Study overall: Patients received ivuxolimab, an agonistic anti-OX40 (CD134) antibody.

Exclusion applied to patients with autoimmune disease history or systemic immunosuppression. Sequenced by immunoSEQ multiplex PCR; TCRdb stores in-frame clones only, minus some. In the table there are around 120,000 clones, approximately 92% of which are singletons. General study findings and limits: Low normalized T-cell clonal expansion also characterized some of the nonresponders. Blood T cells, both CD4+ and CD8+, expanded clonally by week 6 at 0.1 to 3.0 mg/kg.

As for this clone: Its matching antigen is unknown.

This clonotype was obtained from an adult with an advanced solid tumor such as melanoma, head and neck, liver or kidney cancer. The sample was CD4+ or CD8+ T cells sorted from blood, taken in a trial of the OX40 agonist ivuxolimab.

In nucleotides, the CDR3 is TGTGCCACCAGCAGGGGACAGGGACCCCAAGAGACCCAGTACTTC. Encoded protein: CATSRGQGPQETQYF. V gene TRBV15 combines with J gene TRBJ2-5; 9 bases fit TRBD1. This CDR3 region has 15 residues. From germline, CDR1 is LNHNV and CDR2 YYDKDF (reference sequence). V was clipped by 3 bases and J by 1 base; unmatched bases: 3.